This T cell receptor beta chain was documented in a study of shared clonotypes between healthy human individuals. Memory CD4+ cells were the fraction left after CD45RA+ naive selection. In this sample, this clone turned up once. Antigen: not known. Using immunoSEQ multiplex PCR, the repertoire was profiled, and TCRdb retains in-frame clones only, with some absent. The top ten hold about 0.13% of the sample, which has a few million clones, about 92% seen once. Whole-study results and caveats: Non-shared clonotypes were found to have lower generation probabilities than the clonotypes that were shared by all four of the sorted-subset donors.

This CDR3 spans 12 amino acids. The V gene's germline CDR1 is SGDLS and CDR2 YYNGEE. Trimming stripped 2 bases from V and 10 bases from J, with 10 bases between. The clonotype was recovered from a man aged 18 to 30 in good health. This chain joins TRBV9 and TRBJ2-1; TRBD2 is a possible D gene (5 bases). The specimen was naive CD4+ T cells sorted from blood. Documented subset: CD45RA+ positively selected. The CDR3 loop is CASSVEGWEQFF. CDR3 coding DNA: TGTGCCAGCAGCGTTGAGGGCTGGGAGCAGTTCTTC.